The next 5 T cell receptor beta chains were all read from a single sample in a study of early T cells in non-severe SARS-CoV-2 infection. TCRdb called the 5' RACE reads again in MiXCR, with one record for every CDR3 protein. The sample contains about 67,000 distinct CDR3 sequences, about 9.9% of which appear only once. The sample was whole blood. These receptors were collected from an adult who was a healthcare worker with PCR-confirmed SARS-CoV-2 infection or an uninfected control (not recorded which).

The chain links TRBV9 to TRBJ2-7; 10 bases match TRBD2. Germline CDR1 is SGDLS and CDR2 is YYNGEE. This CDR3 comprises 13 residues. With V trimmed by 4 bases and J by 7 bases, 5 bases remained unmatched. CDR3: CASSPSGGQEQYF. The CDR3 coding sequence is TGTGCCAGCAGCCCTAGCGGGGGTCAAGAGCAGTACTTC.

V gene TRBV6-2 or TRBV6-3 combines with J gene TRBJ2-1, with 9 bases aligning to TRBD2. The germline CDR1 and CDR2 sequences are MNHEY and SVGEGT. The trim removed 1 base at V and 7 bases at J, leaving 5 bases unmatched. The CDR3 consists of 15 residues. The CDR3: CASSYWTSVGNEQFF. CDR3 coding DNA: TGTGCCAGCAGTTACTGGACTAGCGTAGGAAATGAGCAGTTCTTC.

This clonotype appeared many times. The genes are TRBV7-8 and TRBJ2-2; no firm D call. CDR3 length equals 14 residues. Germline V gene data show CDR1 as SGHVS and CDR2 as FQNEAQ. Trimming stripped 1 base from V and 7 bases from J, with 10 bases between. CDR3: CASSLVYVNGELFF. The CDR3 region has the DNA TGTGCCAGCAGCTTAGTCTATGTGAACGGGGAGCTGTTTTTT.

This clonotype came up many times. The rearrangement joins TRBV19 to TRBJ2-5, with D possibly TRBD2 on 5 matching bases. Between the trimmed V and J ends, which lost 8 bases and 5 bases, there was a span of 18 bases. CDR1 and CDR2 (germline): LNHDA, SQIVND (reference sequence). The CDR3 consists of 14 residues. The CDR3 nucleotides are TGTGCCAGTTGTGAGGTGGGGAGAGGGGAGACCCAGTACTTC. This codes for CASCEVGRGETQYF.

The table lists this clonotype with many counts. This chain uses TRBV18 with TRBJ2-3; TRBD1 or TRBD2 may be the D gene (5 bases each). CDR1 KGHSH and CDR2 LQKENI come from the germline V gene. The length of the CDR3 is 15 residues. V was shortened by 3 bases and J by 4 bases, with 14 bases between the two germline ends. In DNA form, the CDR3 reads TGTGCCAGCTCACCGGGGACGGGTGGGCCAGATACGCAGTATTTT. It yields the protein CASSPGTGGPDTQYF.